This T cell receptor beta chain is drawn from a study of T cells after yellow fever vaccination. Study findings and constraints: Highly abundant clonotypes carried over from the bulk population could end up in FACS-sorted repertoires as contaminants.

This clonotype was counted many times. Its target is not known. V shed 0 bases and J shed 0 bases, with 12 bases lying between them. The CDR3 totals 17 residues. The germline V gene encodes CDR1 SGHDN and CDR2 FVKESK. MiXCR, run by TCRdb on the 5' RACE reads, gives a single entry per CDR3 protein. Of roughly 150,000 distinct CDR3 sequences in the sample, about 8% were seen once. The TCR comes from a young man who received the YFV17D yellow fever vaccine. The chain has TRBV14 and TRBJ2-1; unclear D gene. The sample in question was CD4+ T cells sorted from PBMCs, obtained 5 days after the yellow fever booster vaccination. The CDR3 protein is CASSQEEARVSYNEQFF. The CDR3 DNA sequence: TGTGCCAGCAGCCAAGAAGAGGCTAGAGTCTCCTACAATGAGCAGTTCTTC.